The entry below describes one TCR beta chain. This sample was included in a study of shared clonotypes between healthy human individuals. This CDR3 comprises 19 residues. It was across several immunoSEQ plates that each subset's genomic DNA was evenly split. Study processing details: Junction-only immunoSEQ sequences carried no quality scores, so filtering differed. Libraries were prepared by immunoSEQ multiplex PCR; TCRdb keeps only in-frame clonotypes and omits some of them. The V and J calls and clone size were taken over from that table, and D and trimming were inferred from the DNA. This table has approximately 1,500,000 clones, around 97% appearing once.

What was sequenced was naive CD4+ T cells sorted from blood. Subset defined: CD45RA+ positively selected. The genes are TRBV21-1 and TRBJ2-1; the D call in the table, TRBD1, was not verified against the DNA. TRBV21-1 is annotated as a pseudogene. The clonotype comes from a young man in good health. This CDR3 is CASSKIQGGQDRVFNEQFF. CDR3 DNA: TGTGCCAGCAGCAAAATCCAAGGGGGGCAGGACAGGGTGTTTAATGAGCAGTTCTTC.